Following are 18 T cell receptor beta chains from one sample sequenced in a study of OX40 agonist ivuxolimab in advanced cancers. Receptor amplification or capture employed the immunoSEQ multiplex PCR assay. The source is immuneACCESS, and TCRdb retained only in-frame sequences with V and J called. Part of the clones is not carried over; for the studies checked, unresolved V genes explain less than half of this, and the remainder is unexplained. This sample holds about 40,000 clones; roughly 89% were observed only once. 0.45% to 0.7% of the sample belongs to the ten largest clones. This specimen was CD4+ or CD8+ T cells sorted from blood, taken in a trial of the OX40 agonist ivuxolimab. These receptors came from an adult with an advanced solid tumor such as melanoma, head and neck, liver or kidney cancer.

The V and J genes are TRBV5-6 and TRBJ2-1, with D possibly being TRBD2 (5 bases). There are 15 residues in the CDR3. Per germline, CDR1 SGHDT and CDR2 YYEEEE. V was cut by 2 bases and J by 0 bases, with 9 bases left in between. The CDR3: CASSLEGSSYNEQFF. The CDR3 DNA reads TGTGCCAGCAGCTTAGAGGGAAGCTCCTACAATGAGCAGTTCTTC.

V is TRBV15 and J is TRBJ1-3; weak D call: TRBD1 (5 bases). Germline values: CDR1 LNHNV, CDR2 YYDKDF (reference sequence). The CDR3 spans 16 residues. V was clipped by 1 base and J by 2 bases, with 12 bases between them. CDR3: CATSRGEGKTGNTIYF. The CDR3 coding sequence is TGTGCCACCAGCAGAGGAGAGGGGAAGACTGGAAACACCATATATTTT.

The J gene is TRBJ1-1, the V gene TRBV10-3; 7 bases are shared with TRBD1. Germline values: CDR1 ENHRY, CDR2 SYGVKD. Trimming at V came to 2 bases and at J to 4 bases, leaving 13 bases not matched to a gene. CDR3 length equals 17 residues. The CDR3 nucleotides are TGTGCCATCAGTGAGAAGGGAGGTGGGACAGCAGGCACTGAAGCTTTCTTT. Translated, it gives CAISEKGGGTAGTEAFF.

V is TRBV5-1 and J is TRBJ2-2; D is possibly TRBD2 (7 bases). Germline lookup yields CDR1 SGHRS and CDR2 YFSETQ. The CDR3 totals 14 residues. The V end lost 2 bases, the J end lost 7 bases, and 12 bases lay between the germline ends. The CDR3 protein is CASSFGGPGGELFF. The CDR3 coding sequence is TGCGCCAGCAGCTTCGGGGGGCCGGGCGGGGAGCTGTTTTTT. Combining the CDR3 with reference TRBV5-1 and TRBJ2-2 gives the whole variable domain KAGVTQTPRYLIKTRGQQVTLSCSPISGHRSVSWYQQTPGQGLQFLFEYFSETQRNKGNFPGRFSGRQFSNSRSEMNVSTLELGDSALYLCASSFGGPGGELFFGEGSRLTVL.

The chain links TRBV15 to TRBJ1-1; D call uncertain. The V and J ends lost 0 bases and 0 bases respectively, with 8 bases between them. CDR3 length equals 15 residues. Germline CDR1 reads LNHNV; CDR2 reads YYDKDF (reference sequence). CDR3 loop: CATSRDTGMNTEAFF. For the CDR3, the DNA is TGTGCCACCAGCAGAGATACGGGGATGAACACTGAAGCTTTCTTT.

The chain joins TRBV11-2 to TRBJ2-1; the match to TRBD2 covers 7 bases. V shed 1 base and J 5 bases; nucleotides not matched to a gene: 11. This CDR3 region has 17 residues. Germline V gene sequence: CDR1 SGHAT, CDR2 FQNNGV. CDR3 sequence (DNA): TGTGCCAGCAGCTTAGTGGGGGGGTTTGGGTCGAACAATGAGCAGTTCTTC. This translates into CASSLVGGFGSNNEQFF.

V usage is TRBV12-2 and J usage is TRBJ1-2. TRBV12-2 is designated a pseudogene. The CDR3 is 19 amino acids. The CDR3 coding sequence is TGTGCAAGTCGCTTCAGCGTTCTTGGACCGCTCATACGGCGCTATGGCTACACCTTC. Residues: CASRFSVLGPLIRRYGYTF.

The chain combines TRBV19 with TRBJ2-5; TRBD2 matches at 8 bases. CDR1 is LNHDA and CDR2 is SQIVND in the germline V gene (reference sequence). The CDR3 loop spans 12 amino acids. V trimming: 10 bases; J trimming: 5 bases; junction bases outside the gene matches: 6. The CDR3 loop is CATKSGGETQYF. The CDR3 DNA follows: TGTGCCACCAAGTCGGGGGGGGAGACCCAGTACTTC.

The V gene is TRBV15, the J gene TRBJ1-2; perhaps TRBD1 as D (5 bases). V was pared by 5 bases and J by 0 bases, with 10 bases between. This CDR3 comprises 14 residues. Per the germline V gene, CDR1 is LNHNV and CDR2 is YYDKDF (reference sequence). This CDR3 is CATSLGPTNYGYTF. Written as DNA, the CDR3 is TGTGCCACCAGCCTGGGACCGACTAACTATGGCTACACCTTC.

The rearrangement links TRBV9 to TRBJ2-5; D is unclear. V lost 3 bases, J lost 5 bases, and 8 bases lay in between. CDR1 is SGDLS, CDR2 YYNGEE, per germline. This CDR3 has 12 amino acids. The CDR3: CASSAFGETQYF. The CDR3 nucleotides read TGTGCCAGCAGCGCGTTTGGGGAGACCCAGTACTTC.

Here the CDR3 DNA reads TGTGCCAGCAGCTTAAACAGGGGTGAGCAGTACTTC. It translates to CASSLNRGEQYF. The gene calls are TRBV11-2 and TRBJ2-7; 7 nucleotides match TRBD1. This CDR3 is built from 12 residues. From germline, CDR1 is SGHAT and CDR2 FQNNGV. The J segment lost 7 bases and the V segment lost 2 bases, leaving 2 bases of the junction unmatched.

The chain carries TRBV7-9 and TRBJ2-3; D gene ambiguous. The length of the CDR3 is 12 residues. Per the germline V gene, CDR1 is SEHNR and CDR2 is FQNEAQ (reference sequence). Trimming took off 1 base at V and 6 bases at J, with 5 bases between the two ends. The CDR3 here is CASSLDLDTQYF. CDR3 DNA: TGTGCCAGCAGCTTAGACCTCGATACGCAGTATTTT.

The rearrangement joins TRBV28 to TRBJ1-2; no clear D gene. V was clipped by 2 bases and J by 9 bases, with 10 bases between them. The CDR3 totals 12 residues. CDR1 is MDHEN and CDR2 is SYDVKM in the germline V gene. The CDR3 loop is CASSLGSVSYTF. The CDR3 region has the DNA TGTGCCAGCAGTTTAGGGTCCGTCAGCTACACCTTC.

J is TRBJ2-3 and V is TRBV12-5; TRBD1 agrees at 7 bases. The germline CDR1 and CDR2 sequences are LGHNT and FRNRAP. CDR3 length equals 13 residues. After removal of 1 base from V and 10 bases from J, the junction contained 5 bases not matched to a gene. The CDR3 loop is CASGLAGQEAQYF. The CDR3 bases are TGTGCTAGTGGTTTGGCTGGACAGGAGGCGCAGTATTTT.

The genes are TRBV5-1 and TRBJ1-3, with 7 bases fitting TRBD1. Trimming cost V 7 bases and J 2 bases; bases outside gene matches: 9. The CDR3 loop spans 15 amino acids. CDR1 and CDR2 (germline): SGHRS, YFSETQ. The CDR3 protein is CASQTTGYPGNTIYF. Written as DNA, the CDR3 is TGCGCCAGCCAGACGACAGGGTATCCTGGAAACACCATATATTTT.

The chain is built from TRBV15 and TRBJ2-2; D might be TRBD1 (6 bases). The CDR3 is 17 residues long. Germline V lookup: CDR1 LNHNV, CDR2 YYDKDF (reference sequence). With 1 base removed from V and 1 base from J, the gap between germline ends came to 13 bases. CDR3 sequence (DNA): TGTGCCACCAGCAGAGGCCTTATGACAGGGAACACCGGGGAGCTGTTTTTT. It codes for CATSRGLMTGNTGELFF.

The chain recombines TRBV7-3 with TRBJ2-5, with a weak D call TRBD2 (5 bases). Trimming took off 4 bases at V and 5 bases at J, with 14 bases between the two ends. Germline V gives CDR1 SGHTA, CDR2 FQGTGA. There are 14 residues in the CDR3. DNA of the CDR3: TGTGCCAGCAGCTCGGGCGGGCATGGGGAGACCCAGTACTTC. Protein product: CASSSGGHGETQYF.

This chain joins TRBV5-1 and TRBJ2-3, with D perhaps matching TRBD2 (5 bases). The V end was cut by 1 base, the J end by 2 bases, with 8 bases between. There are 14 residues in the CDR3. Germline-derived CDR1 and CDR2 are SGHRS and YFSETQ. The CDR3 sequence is CASSLPGYTDTQYF. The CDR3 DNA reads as TGCGCCAGCAGCTTGCCGGGGTACACAGATACGCAGTATTTT.